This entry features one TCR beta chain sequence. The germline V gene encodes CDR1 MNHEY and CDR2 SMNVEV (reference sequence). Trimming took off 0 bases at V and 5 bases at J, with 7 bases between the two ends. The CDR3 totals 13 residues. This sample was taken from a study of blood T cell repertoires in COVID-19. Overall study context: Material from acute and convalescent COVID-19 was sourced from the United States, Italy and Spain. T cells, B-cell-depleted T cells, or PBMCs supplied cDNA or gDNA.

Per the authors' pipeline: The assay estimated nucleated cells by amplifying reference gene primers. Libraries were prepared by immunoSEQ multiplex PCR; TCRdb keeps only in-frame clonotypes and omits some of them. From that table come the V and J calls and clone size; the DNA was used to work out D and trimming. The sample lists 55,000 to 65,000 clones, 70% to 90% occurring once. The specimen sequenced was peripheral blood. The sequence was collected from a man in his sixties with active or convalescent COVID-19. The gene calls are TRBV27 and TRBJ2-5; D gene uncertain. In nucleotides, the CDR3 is TGTGCCAGCAGTTTATCACAAGCGGAGACCCAGTACTTC. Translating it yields CASSLSQAETQYF.